This T cell receptor beta chain was recorded in a study of human T cells and chemical hapten exposure. Whole-study context: The scalp of each patient received a weekly diphenylcyclopropenone dose for the full roughly 26-week study. Study-wide points: As patch test score rose, PT1 expanded TCR counts tended to rise as well. Expanded TCRs were compared with controls, and the expanded TCRs formed significantly more large CDR3 similarity clusters.

TCRdb used MiXCR to reprocess the RACE reads, holding one entry per CDR3 protein. Of about 61,000 distinct CDR3 sequences in the sample, around 7% were seen once. Germline V gene lookup returns CDR1 DFQATT and CDR2 SNEGSKA (reference sequence). V was clipped by 0 bases and J by 5 bases, with 13 bases between them. There are 14 residues in the CDR3. This clonotype occurred many times. Its antigen is currently unknown. Indicated time point: pre-sensitization, week 0. Treatment of the sample: therapeutic diphenylcyclopropenone sensitization with weekly scalp DPC. It was from unfractionated whole blood that total RNA was extracted.

This chain connects TRBV20-1 to TRBJ1-2, with a possible D match to TRBD1 (6 bases). The origin of this receptor is a woman aged 25-40 years with alopecia areata. Some clones in this sample may be carry-over from other donors' samples. The specimen comprised whole blood, sampled in connection with sensitization to the hapten diphenylcyclopropenone (DPC). As DNA, the CDR3 is TGCAGTGCTAGAGACACAGGGTGGGAATATGGCTACACCTTC. Translated: CSARDTGWEYGYTF.